The rows below give T cell receptor beta chains drawn from one sample of a study of T cells after yellow fever vaccination. TCRdb passed the 5' RACE reads through MiXCR, listing each CDR3 protein once. The profile shows 200,000 to 300,000 distinct CDR3 sequences, 13% of them singletons. The specimen was CD4+ T cells sorted from PBMCs, collected 45 days after the yellow fever booster vaccination. The receptors were sampled from a man aged 25-40 years who received the YFV17D yellow fever vaccine. The CDR3 runs from the conserved cysteine through the conserved F or W. D genes are given only for firm matches. Not every row has a clone size; where given, it reads once, few, many or a size class.

length: 14
V: TRBV29-1
J: TRBJ2-7
D: -
size: -
CDR3: CSVLRDGVPYEQYF
DNA: TGCAGCGTTCTCCGGGACGGGGTGCCCTACGAGCAGTACTTC

length: 13
V: TRBV11-2
J: TRBJ2-5
D: -
size: many
CDR3: CASSFRWGETQYF
DNA: TGTGCCAGCAGCTTCCGATGGGGGGAGACCCAGTACTTC

length: 13
V: TRBV7-2
J: TRBJ2-1
D: -
size: -
CDR3: CASTRRQINEQFF
DNA: TGTGCCAGCACCCGGAGGCAAATCAATGAGCAGTTCTTC

length: 15
V: TRBV20-1
J: TRBJ2-1
D: TRBD2
size: many
CDR3: CSAPPGGSPINEQFF
DNA: TGCAGTGCCCCTCCCGGCGGGAGCCCTATCAATGAGCAGTTCTTC

length: 13
V: TRBV2
J: TRBJ1-5
D: -
size: -
CDR3: CAAQNGRNQPQHF
DNA: TGTGCCGCCCAAAACGGCCGCAATCAGCCCCAGCATTTT

length: 14
V: TRBV20-1
J: TRBJ2-1
D: TRBD2
size: -
CDR3: CSARKTSGLNEQFF
DNA: TGCAGTGCTAGAAAGACTAGCGGTTTAAATGAGCAGTTCTTC

length: 13
V: TRBV29-1
J: TRBJ2-7
D: TRBD1
size: many
CDR3: CSVRTGGSYEQYF
DNA: TGCAGCGTTAGGACAGGGGGCTCCTACGAGCAGTACTTC

length: 16
V: TRBV15
J: TRBJ2-2
D: TRBD1
size: -
CDR3: CVTSRDPPGQTGELFF
DNA: TGTGTCACCAGCAGAGATCCCCCGGGACAGACCGGGGAGCTGTTTTTT

length: 15
V: TRBV5-1
J: TRBJ2-7
D: -
size: few
CDR3: CASSQGGRLTYEQYF
DNA: TGCGCCAGCAGCCAGGGGGGCAGGTTAACCTACGAGCAGTACTTC

length: 13
V: TRBV5-1
J: TRBJ2-1
D: -
size: few
CDR3: CASSSATGPGQFF
DNA: TGCGCCAGCAGCTCGGCGACAGGTCCAGGGCAGTTCTTC

length: 13
V: TRBV20-1
J: TRBJ1-1
D: TRBD1
size: few
CDR3: CSAFGQGETEAFF
DNA: TGCAGTGCTTTCGGACAGGGAGAGACTGAAGCTTTCTTT

length: 13
V: TRBV7-2
J: TRBJ2-3
D: -
size: few
CDR3: CASSLVRPDTQYF
DNA: TGTGCCAGCAGCTTAGTTCGCCCAGATACGCAGTATTTT

length: 19
V: TRBV5-1
J: TRBJ2-1
D: TRBD2
size: -
CDR3: CASSLSPASGSGMYNEQFF
DNA: TGCGCCAGCAGCTTGTCTCCGGCTAGCGGGAGTGGGATGTACAATGAGCAGTTCTTC

length: 16
V: TRBV6-1
J: TRBJ2-5
D: TRBD1
size: few
CDR3: CASRQGGQGISETQYF
DNA: TGTGCCAGCAGGCAGGGGGGACAGGGTATTTCGGAGACCCAGTACTTC

length: 13
V: TRBV30
J: TRBJ1-3
D: TRBD1
size: few
CDR3: CARTGSSGNTIYF
DNA: TGTGCCCGGACAGGTTCCTCTGGAAACACCATATATTTT

length: 12
V: TRBV29-1
J: TRBJ2-3
D: -
size: few
CDR3: CSVGPNTDTQYF
DNA: TGCAGCGTTGGTCCGAACACAGATACGCAGTATTTT

length: 14
V: TRBV10-3
J: TRBJ2-2
D: -
size: few
CDR3: CAISESMAPGELFF
DNA: TGTGCCATCAGTGAGTCCATGGCACCCGGGGAGCTGTTTTTT

length: 13
V: TRBV20-1
J: TRBJ2-3
D: -
size: few
CDR3: CSGLPGSRGTQYF
DNA: TGCAGTGGCCTTCCGGGATCTAGGGGTACGCAGTATTTT

length: 15
V: TRBV3-1
J: TRBJ2-3
D: -
size: few
CDR3: CASAPRDHNTDTQYF
DNA: TGTGCCAGCGCCCCCCGGGACCATAACACAGATACGCAGTATTTT

length: 12
V: TRBV5-6
J: TRBJ1-2
D: -
size: few
CDR3: CASSLSVGVNTF
DNA: TGTGCCAGCAGCTTGAGTGTGGGGGTTAACACCTTC

length: 13
V: TRBV5-1
J: TRBJ1-2
D: -
size: few
CDR3: CASSLGGDSGYTF
DNA: TGCGCCAGCAGCTTGGGTGGGGATTCTGGCTACACCTTC

length: 22
V: TRBV11-2
J: TRBJ2-7
D: -
size: -
CDR3: CASSFETGKIFGGTSSPYEQYF
DNA: TGTGCCAGCAGCTTTGAGACCGGGAAGATTTTCGGGGGTACTAGTTCCCCGTACGAGCAGTACTTC

length: 19
V: TRBV4-2
J: TRBJ1-1
D: TRBD1
size: -
CDR3: CASSQSTHNRDRTNTEAFF
DNA: TGTGCCAGCAGCCAAAGTACACACAACCGGGACAGGACGAACACTGAAGCTTTCTTT

length: 18
V: TRBV6-2/TRBV6-3
J: TRBJ2-2
D: TRBD2
size: few
CDR3: CASSHRSSGSLETGELFF
DNA: TGTGCCAGCAGCCACCGGAGTAGCGGGAGTCTGGAGACCGGGGAGCTGTTTTTT

length: 15
V: TRBV5-1
J: TRBJ2-3
D: TRBD2
size: -
CDR3: CASSLLAGETDTQYF
DNA: TGCGCCAGCAGCTTACTAGCGGGAGAGACAGATACGCAGTATTTT

length: 12
V: TRBV20-1
J: TRBJ2-2
D: -
size: many
CDR3: CSARRRSGELFF
DNA: TGCAGTGCTAGGCGAAGGTCCGGGGAGCTGTTTTTT

length: 13
V: TRBV12-3/TRBV12-4
J: TRBJ1-2
D: -
size: few
CDR3: CASSLGLKYGYTF
DNA: TGTGCCAGCAGCCTCGGACTGAAATATGGCTACACCTTC

length: 12
V: TRBV20-1
J: TRBJ2-2
D: -
size: -
CDR3: CSARFRTGELFF
DNA: TGCAGTGCTAGATTCAGGACCGGGGAGCTGTTTTTT

length: 13
V: TRBV29-1
J: TRBJ1-4
D: -
size: -
CDR3: CSVQARMNEKLFF
DNA: TGCAGCGTTCAGGCCAGAATGAATGAAAAACTGTTTTTT

length: 12
V: TRBV9
J: TRBJ2-1
D: -
size: few
CDR3: CASSVEHNEQFF
DNA: TGTGCCAGCAGCGTAGAGCACAATGAGCAGTTCTTC

length: 17
V: TRBV12-3/TRBV12-4
J: TRBJ2-2
D: -
size: -
CDR3: CASSFASSGSNTGELFF
DNA: TGTGCCAGCAGTTTCGCGTCGTCAGGGTCGAACACCGGGGAGCTGTTTTTT

length: 16
V: TRBV7-2
J: TRBJ2-3
D: TRBD2
size: few
CDR3: CASSTRTSAYTDTQYF
DNA: TGTGCCAGCAGCACTCGGACTAGCGCGTACACAGATACGCAGTATTTT

length: 13
V: TRBV20-1
J: TRBJ2-2
D: -
size: few
CDR3: CSARDRHTGELFF
DNA: TGCAGTGCTAGGGACCGCCACACCGGGGAGCTGTTTTTT

length: 17
V: TRBV20-1
J: TRBJ2-1
D: TRBD2
size: -
CDR3: CSAGGTSGRGSYNEQFF
DNA: TGCAGTGCTGGGGGGACTAGCGGGAGGGGATCCTACAATGAGCAGTTCTTC

length: 13
V: TRBV12-3/TRBV12-4
J: TRBJ2-7
D: -
size: many
CDR3: CASSHRNLNEQYF
DNA: TGTGCCAGCAGCCACAGGAATCTTAACGAGCAGTACTTC

length: 16
V: TRBV5-5
J: TRBJ2-2
D: TRBD2
size: few
CDR3: CASSFSSGRVAGELFF
DNA: TGTGCCAGCAGCTTCTCTAGCGGGAGGGTGGCCGGGGAGCTGTTTTTT

length: 18
V: TRBV21-1
J: TRBJ2-1
D: -
size: -
CDR3: CASSPCGERESSYNEQFF
DNA: TGTGCCAGCAGCCCCTGCGGGGAGCGGGAGAGCTCCTACAATGAGCAGTTCTTC

length: 15
V: TRBV3-1
J: TRBJ2-1
D: -
size: few
CDR3: CASSQVRSSYNEQFF
DNA: TGTGCCAGCAGCCAAGTGCGATCATCCTACAATGAGCAGTTCTTC

length: 16
V: TRBV20-1
J: TRBJ2-1
D: TRBD2
size: few
CDR3: CSAPASGISSYNEQFF
DNA: TGCAGTGCACCGGCTAGCGGGATAAGCTCCTACAATGAGCAGTTCTTC

length: 14
V: TRBV10-3
J: TRBJ2-3
D: TRBD2
size: few
CDR3: CAISLAGAEDTQYF
DNA: TGTGCCATCTCGCTAGCGGGAGCGGAAGATACGCAGTATTTT

length: 16
V: TRBV28
J: TRBJ2-3
D: TRBD1
size: few
CDR3: CASKSPPGTGTDTQYF
DNA: TGTGCCAGCAAAAGTCCGCCCGGGACAGGCACAGATACGCAGTATTTT

length: 13
V: TRBV20-1
J: TRBJ2-5
D: -
size: few
CDR3: CSARGPSAETQYF
DNA: TGCAGTGCTAGAGGTCCCTCTGCAGAGACCCAGTACTTC

length: 15
V: TRBV6-5
J: TRBJ2-3
D: -
size: few
CDR3: CASSYSRGGVDTQYF
DNA: TGTGCCAGCAGTTACTCGAGAGGGGGAGTGGATACGCAGTATTTT

length: 16
V: TRBV15
J: TRBJ2-5
D: TRBD2
size: -
CDR3: CATSRPGLVGQETQYF
DNA: TGTGCCACCAGCAGGCCCGGACTAGTGGGGCAAGAGACCCAGTACTTC

length: 14
V: TRBV30
J: TRBJ1-1
D: -
size: -
CDR3: CAWSPGVRGTEAFF
DNA: TGTGCCTGGAGTCCAGGAGTCCGGGGCACTGAAGCTTTCTTT

length: 16
V: TRBV4-3
J: TRBJ2-2
D: -
size: once
CDR3: CASSQVPLVGSGELFF
DNA: TGCGCCAGCAGCCAAGTTCCCCTGGTGGGTTCCGGGGAGCTGTTTTTT

length: 14
V: TRBV28
J: TRBJ2-2
D: TRBD2
size: few
CDR3: CASSFRTSGRELFF
DNA: TGTGCCAGCAGTTTTCGGACTAGCGGGAGGGAGCTGTTTTTT

length: 13
V: TRBV5-1
J: TRBJ2-5
D: TRBD2
size: few
CDR3: CASSRAGEETQYF
DNA: TGCGCCAGCAGTCGAGCGGGAGAAGAGACCCAGTACTTC

length: 10
V: TRBV6-6
J: TRBJ2-7
D: -
size: -
CDR3: CATGSGEQYF
DNA: TGTGCCACAGGGTCTGGCGAGCAGTACTTC

length: 16
V: TRBV6-1
J: TRBJ2-7
D: -
size: many
CDR3: CASSQTPDGLTYEQYF
DNA: TGTGCCAGTTCTCAAACCCCGGACGGATTGACCTACGAGCAGTACTTC

length: 11
V: TRBV20-1
J: TRBJ2-1
D: -
size: few
CDR3: CSARGGGEQFF
DNA: TGCAGTGCTAGGGGGGGCGGGGAGCAGTTCTTC

length: 14
V: TRBV5-1
J: TRBJ2-1
D: -
size: few
CDR3: CASSSRDPPNEQFF
DNA: TGCGCCAGCAGCTCCCGGGACCCCCCCAATGAGCAGTTCTTC

length: 13
V: TRBV24-1
J: TRBJ1-1
D: -
size: -
CDR3: CATRATGNTEAFF
DNA: TGTGCCACCAGAGCAACGGGGAACACTGAAGCTTTCTTT

length: 16
V: TRBV4-2
J: TRBJ2-7
D: TRBD1
size: -
CDR3: CASSQGGTGDPYEQYF
DNA: TGTGCCAGCAGCCAAGGGGGGACAGGGGACCCCTACGAGCAGTACTTC

length: 16
V: TRBV7-2
J: TRBJ1-2
D: -
size: -
CDR3: CASSLYLRQANYGYTF
DNA: TGTGCCAGCAGCCTGTATTTGCGGCAGGCGAACTATGGCTACACCTTC

length: 12
V: TRBV10-3
J: TRBJ2-1
D: -
size: few
CDR3: CAISWDGREQFF
DNA: TGTGCCATCAGTTGGGACGGGCGTGAGCAGTTCTTC